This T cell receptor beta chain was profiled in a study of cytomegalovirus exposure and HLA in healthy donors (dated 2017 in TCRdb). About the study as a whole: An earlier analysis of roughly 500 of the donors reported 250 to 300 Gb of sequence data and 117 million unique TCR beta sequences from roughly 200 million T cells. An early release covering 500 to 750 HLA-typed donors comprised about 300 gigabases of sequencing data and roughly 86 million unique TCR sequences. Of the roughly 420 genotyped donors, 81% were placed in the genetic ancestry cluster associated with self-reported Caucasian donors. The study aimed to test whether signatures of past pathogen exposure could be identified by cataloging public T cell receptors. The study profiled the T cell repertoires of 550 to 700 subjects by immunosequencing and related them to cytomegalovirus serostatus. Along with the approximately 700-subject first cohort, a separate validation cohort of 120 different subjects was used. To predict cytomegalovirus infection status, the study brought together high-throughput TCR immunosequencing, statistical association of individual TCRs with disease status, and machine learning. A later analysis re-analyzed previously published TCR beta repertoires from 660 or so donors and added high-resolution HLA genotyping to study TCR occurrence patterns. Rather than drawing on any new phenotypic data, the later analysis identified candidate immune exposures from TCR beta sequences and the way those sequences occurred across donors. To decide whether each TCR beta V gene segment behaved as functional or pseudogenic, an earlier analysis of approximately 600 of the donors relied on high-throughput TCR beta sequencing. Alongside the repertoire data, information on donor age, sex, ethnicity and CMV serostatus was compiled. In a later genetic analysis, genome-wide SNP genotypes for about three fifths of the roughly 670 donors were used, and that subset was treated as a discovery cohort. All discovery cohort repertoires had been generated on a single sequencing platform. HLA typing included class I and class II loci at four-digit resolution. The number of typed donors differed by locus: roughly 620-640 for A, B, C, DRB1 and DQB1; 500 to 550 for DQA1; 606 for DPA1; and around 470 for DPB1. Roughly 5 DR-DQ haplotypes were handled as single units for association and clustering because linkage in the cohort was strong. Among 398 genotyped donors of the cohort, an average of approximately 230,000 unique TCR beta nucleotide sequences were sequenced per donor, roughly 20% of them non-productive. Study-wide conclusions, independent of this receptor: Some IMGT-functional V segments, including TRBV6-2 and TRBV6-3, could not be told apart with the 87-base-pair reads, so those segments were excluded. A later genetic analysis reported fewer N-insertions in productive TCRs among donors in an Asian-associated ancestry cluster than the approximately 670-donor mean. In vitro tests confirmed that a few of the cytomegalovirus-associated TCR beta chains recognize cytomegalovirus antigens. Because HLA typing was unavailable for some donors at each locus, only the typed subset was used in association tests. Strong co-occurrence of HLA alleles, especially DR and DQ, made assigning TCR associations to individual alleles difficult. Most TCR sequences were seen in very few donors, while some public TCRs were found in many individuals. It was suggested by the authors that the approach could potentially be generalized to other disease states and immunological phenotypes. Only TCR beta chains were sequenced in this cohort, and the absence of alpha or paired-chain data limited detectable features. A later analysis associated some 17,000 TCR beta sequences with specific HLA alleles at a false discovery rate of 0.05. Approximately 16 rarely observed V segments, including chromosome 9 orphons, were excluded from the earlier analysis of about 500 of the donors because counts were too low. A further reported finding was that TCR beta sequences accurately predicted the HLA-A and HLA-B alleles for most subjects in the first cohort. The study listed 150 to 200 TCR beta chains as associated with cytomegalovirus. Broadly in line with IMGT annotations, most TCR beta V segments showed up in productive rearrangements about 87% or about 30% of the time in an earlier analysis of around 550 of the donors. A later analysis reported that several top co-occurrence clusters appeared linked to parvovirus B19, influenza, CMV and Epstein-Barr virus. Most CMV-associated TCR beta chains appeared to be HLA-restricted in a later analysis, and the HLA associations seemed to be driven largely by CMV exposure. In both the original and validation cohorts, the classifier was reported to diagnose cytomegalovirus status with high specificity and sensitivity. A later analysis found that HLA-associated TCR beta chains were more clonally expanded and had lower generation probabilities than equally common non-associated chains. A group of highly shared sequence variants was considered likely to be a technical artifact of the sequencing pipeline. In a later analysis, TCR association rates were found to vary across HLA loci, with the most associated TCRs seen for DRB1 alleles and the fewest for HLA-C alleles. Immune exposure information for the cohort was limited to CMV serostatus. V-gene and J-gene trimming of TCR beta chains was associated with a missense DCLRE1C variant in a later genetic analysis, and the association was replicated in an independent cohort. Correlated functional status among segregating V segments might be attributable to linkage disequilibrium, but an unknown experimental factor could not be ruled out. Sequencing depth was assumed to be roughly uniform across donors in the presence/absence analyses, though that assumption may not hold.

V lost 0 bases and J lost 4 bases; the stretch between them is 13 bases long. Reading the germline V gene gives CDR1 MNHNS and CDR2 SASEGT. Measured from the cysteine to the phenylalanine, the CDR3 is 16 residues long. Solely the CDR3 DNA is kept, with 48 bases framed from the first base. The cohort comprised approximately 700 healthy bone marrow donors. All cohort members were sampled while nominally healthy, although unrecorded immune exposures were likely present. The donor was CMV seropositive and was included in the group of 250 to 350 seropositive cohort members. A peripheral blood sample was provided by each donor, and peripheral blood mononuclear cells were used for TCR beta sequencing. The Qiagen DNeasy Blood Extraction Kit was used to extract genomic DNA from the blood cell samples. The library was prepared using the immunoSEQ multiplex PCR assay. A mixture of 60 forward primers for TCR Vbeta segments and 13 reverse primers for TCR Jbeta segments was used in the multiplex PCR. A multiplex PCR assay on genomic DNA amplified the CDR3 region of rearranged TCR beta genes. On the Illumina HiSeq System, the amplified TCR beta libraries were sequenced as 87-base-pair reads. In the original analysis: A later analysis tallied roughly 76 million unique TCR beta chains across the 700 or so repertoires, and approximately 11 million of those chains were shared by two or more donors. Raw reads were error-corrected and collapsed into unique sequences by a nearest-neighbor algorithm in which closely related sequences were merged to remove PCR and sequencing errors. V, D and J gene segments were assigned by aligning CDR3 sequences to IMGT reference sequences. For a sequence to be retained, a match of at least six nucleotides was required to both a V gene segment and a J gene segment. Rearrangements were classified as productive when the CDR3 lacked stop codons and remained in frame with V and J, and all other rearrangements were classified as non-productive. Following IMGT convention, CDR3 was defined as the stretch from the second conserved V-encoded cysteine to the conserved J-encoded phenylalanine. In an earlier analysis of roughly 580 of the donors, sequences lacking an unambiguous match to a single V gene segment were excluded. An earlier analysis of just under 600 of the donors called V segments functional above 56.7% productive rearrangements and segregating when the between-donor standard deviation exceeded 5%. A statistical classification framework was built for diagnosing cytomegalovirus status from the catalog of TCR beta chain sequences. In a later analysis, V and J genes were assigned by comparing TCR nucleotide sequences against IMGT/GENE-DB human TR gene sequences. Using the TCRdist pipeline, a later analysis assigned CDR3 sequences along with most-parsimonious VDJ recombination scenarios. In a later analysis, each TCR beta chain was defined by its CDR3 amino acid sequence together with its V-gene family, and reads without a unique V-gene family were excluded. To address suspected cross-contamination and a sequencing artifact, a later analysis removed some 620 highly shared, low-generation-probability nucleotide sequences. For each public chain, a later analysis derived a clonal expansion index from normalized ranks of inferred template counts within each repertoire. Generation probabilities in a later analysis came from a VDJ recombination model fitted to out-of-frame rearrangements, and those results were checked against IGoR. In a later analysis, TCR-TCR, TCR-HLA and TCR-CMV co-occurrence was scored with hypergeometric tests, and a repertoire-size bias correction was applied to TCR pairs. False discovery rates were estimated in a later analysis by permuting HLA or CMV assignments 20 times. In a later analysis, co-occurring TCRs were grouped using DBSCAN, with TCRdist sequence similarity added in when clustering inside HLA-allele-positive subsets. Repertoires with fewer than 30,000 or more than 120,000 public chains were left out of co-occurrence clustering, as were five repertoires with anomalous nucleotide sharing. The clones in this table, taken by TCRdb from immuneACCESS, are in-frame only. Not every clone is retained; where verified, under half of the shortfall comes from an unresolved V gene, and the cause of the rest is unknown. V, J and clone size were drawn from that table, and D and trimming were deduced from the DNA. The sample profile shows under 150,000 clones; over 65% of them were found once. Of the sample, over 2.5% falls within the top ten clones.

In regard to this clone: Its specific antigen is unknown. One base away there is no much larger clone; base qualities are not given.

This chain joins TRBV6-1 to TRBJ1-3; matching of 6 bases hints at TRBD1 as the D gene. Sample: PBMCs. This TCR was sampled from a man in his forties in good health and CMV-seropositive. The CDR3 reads CASSEAWGGQGNTIYF. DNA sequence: TGTGCCAGCAGTGAAGCCTGGGGGGGGCAGGGAAACACCATATATTTT.